This paragraph covers one TCR beta chain sequence. Its antigen is as yet unknown. TCRB CDR3 was amplified from 2 ug genomic DNA or less. Profiled with immunoSEQ multiplex PCR; TCRdb holds only in-frame clones, not every one. Of about 92,000 clones in the sample, about nine tenths were seen once. V gave up 3 bases and J gave up 7 bases; unmatched junction bases: 7. This CDR3 comprises 14 residues. CDR1 and CDR2 (germline): SNHLY, FYNNEI. This sample was taken from a study of glioma-infiltrating T cells after dendritic cell vaccination. General study points: No direct clonality-survival link was found; a diverse polyclonal response may matter. Few patients contributed both blood and tumor specimens.

The source material was blood, sampled before dendritic cell vaccination. The V call is TRBV2, the J call TRBJ1-2; 8 bases match TRBD1. The receptor was derived from a human donor with glioblastoma. CDR3 nucleotide sequence: TGTGCCAGCAGTGATCGGCGACAGGGGTTTGGCTACACCTTC. Translation gives CASSDRRQGFGYTF.